The present T cell receptor beta chain was sequenced within a study of T cells after yellow fever vaccination. The overall study: SMART-Seq v4 Ultra Low Input handled preparation of low-cell-number fractions. Findings and caveats of the study: After the booster, over 95% of CD4 and approximately 87% of CD8 primary-response clones were re-detected.

This clonotype was counted a few times. What it binds is not known. With 4 bases clipped from V and 5 bases from J, the junction kept 5 bases outside the gene matches. The CDR3 length is 15 residues. CDR1 is KGHSH and CDR2 is LQKENI in the germline V gene. TCRdb fed the 5' RACE reads into MiXCR, producing one record per CDR3 protein. The table records about 160,000 distinct CDR3 sequences, approximately 6.7% of them present only once. The receptor was isolated from a young man who received the YFV17D yellow fever vaccine. The material sequenced was CD4+ T cells sorted from PBMCs, taken around 5 days after the first yellow fever vaccination. The chain joins TRBV18 to TRBJ1-6; 7 nucleotides match TRBD1. The CDR3 DNA sequence: TGTGCCAGCTCACGGATACAGGGGAATAATTCACCCCTCCACTTT. Translated: CASSRIQGNNSPLHF.